A single sample is the source of the 24 T cell receptor beta chains below, sequenced in a study of cytomegalovirus exposure and HLA in healthy donors. The primer mix had 60 Vbeta and 13 Jbeta primers. Measured with immunoSEQ multiplex PCR; TCRdb has only the in-frame clones, and not every one. The sample yields more than 95,000 clones, around 80% seen once. Sequencing used PBMCs. The receptors originated from a man aged 25-45 years in good health and CMV-seronegative.

The J gene is TRBJ1-5, the V gene TRBV5-1; 8 bases fit TRBD1. This CDR3 has 15 amino acids. J lost 2 bases, V lost 4 bases, and 5 bases had no gene match. CDR1 SGHRS and CDR2 YFSETQ come from the germline V gene. The CDR3 loop reads CASSASTGGNQPQHF. Written as DNA, the CDR3 is TGCGCCAGCAGCGCCTCGACAGGGGGCAATCAGCCCCAGCATTTT.

The chain links TRBV6-5 to TRBJ2-7, with TRBD1 matching over 7 bases. V lost 6 bases, J lost 5 bases, and 10 bases stayed unmatched. Germline V gives CDR1 MNHEY, CDR2 SVGAGI. CDR3 size: 14 residues. The CDR3 DNA is TGTGCCAGCAGCTCTACAGGGGTTCAGAACGAGCAGTACTTC. This gives the protein CASSSTGVQNEQYF.

The chain couples TRBV6-5 to TRBJ1-4; TRBD1 is a possible D gene (5 bases). The germline V gene has CDR1 MNHEY and CDR2 SVGAGI. CDR3 length: 15 amino acids. The ends were cut back, 0 bases at V and 5 bases at J, with 10 bases in the middle. The DNA for the CDR3 is TGTGCCAGCAGTTACTCGGGGGGAAGCAATGAAAAACTGTTTTTT. Protein sequence: CASSYSGGSNEKLFF.

This clone was seen only once. V usage is TRBV29-1 and J usage is TRBJ2-1; no definite D call. V lost 2 bases and J 8 bases, leaving 10 bases between the germline ends. Germline CDR1 reads SQVTM; CDR2 reads ANQGSEA. This CDR3 contains 12 residues. The CDR3 here is CSVEIEADEQFF. CDR3 DNA sequence: TGCAGCGTTGAAATTGAGGCCGATGAGCAGTTCTTC.

The DNA for the CDR3 is TGCGCCAGCAGCTTGGGCTCCCCGGGCAGGGGAAACTATGGCTACACCTTC. Amino acids: CASSLGSPGRGNYGYTF. The chain links TRBV5-1 to TRBJ1-2, with D perhaps matching TRBD1 (6 bases). Germline V gene lookup returns CDR1 SGHRS and CDR2 YFSETQ. V lost 0 bases to trimming and J lost 2 bases, with 17 bases between them. The CDR3 is 17 amino acids.

Here the CDR3 reads CASSQGLGVGQPQHF. The CDR3, as DNA: TGCGCCAGCAGCCAAGGGTTAGGGGTAGGGCAGCCCCAGCATTTT. The chain couples TRBV4-3 to TRBJ1-5, with D possibly being TRBD1 (5 bases). CDR3 length: 15 residues. V was clipped by 1 base and J by 7 bases, with 14 bases between them. The germline CDR1 and CDR2 sequences are LGHNA and YSLEER.

The chain links TRBV9 to TRBJ2-6; TRBD1 agrees at 9 bases. The germline V gene encodes CDR1 SGDLS and CDR2 YYNGEE. The CDR3 contains 18 residues. Trimming at V came to 2 bases and at J to 0 bases, leaving 6 bases not matched to a gene. The CDR3 DNA reads as TGTGCCAGCAGCGTTGGGGGACAGGGAAGCTCTGGGGCCAACGTCCTGACTTTC. Translation gives CASSVGGQGSSGANVLTF.

This chain connects TRBV5-8 to TRBJ1-2, with D possibly matching TRBD1 (5 bases). V gave up 0 bases and J gave up 8 bases, with 8 bases separating them. CDR1 is SGHTS and CDR2 is YDEGEE in the germline V gene. The CDR3 runs 12 residues. CDR3 residues: CASSLEGVGYTF. In DNA, the CDR3 is TGTGCCAGCAGCTTGGAAGGGGTCGGCTACACCTTC.

V and J are TRBV28 and TRBJ1-1; 7 bases are shared with TRBD1. The CDR3 spans 16 residues. The J segment lost 1 base and the V segment lost 6 bases, leaving 11 bases of the junction unmatched. Germline values: CDR1 MDHEN, CDR2 SYDVKM. The CDR3 DNA reads as TGTGCCAGCAGGCGAAGACAGGGAGGAGGGAACACTGAAGCTTTCTTT. This codes for CASRRRQGGGNTEAFF. Together with reference TRBV28 and TRBJ1-1, the CDR3 gives the full variable domain: DVKVTQSSRYLVKRTGEKVFLECVQDMDHENMFWYRQDPGLGLRLIYFSYDVKMKEKGDIPEGYSVSREKKERFSLILESASTNQTSMYLCASRRRQGGGNTEAFFGQGTRLTVV.

The chain is built from TRBV2 and TRBJ2-1, with TRBD2 matching over 11 bases. This CDR3 is built from 16 residues. Germline V lookup: CDR1 SNHLY, CDR2 FYNNEI. J gave up 7 bases and V 4 bases, and 9 bases lay outside the gene matches. Written as DNA, the CDR3 is TGTGCCAGCAGTGTAACTAGCGGGGGAGGTCGTAATGAGCAGTTCTTC. Translation: CASSVTSGGGRNEQFF. The variable domain in full, completed from reference TRBV2 and TRBJ2-1, reads EPEVTQTPSHQVTQMGQEVILRCVPISNHLYFYWYRQILGQKVEFLVSFYNNEISEKSEIFDDQFSVERPDGSNFTLKIRSTKLEDSAMYFCASSVTSGGGRNEQFFGPGTRLTVL.

This chain connects TRBV28 to TRBJ2-5; 7 nucleotides align to TRBD2. Germline CDR1 MDHEN, CDR2 SYDVKM. The CDR3 has 15 amino acids. The trim removed 5 bases at V and 2 bases at J, leaving 8 bases unmatched. The CDR3 DNA follows: TGTGCCAGCAGTCTCAGCGGGAACGAGCAAGAGACCCAGTACTTC. Protein sequence: CASSLSGNEQETQYF.

V gene TRBV11-2 combines with J gene TRBJ2-3; TRBD2 matches 7 bases. The V and J ends lost 5 bases and 3 bases, in that order; junction bases with no gene match: 8. Per the germline V gene, CDR1 is SGHAT and CDR2 is FQNNGV. The CDR3 consists of 15 residues. The CDR3: CASSQSGVSTDTQYF. In DNA form, the CDR3 reads TGTGCCAGCAGCCAGAGCGGGGTTTCAACAGATACGCAGTATTTT.

The chain employs TRBV30 and TRBJ2-7, with D tentatively TRBD1 (6 bases). V lost 0 bases, J lost 3 bases, and 18 bases lay in between. The CDR3 runs 16 residues. CDR1 and CDR2 from the germline V gene are GTSNPN and SVGIG (reference sequence). The CDR3 here is CAWSVPGNRVDYEQYF. The CDR3 DNA is TGTGCCTGGAGTGTCCCAGGGAACAGGGTTGACTACGAGCAGTACTTC.

The chain couples TRBV6-4 to TRBJ2-7; 12 bases map to TRBD2. Germline lookup yields CDR1 MRHNA and CDR2 SNTAGT. With 10 bases clipped from V and 0 bases from J, the junction kept 7 bases outside the gene matches. The CDR3 spans 15 residues. The CDR3 reads CAKTSGSPLSYEQYF. The CDR3 nucleotides are TGTGCCAAGACTAGCGGGAGTCCTCTCTCCTACGAGCAGTACTTC.

The chain uses TRBV13 and TRBJ1-5, with TRBD1 matching over 9 bases. The germline V gene encodes CDR1 PRHDT and CDR2 FYEKMQ (reference sequence). This CDR3 contains 16 residues. The ends lost 5 bases at V and 7 bases at J; junction bases unmatched: 12. The CDR3 DNA reads as TGTGCCAGCAGCACTCGACAGGGGGATCGGGTGCAGCCCCAGCATTTT. Amino acids: CASSTRQGDRVQPQHF.

The CDR3 spells CASSRGLENSPLHF. Here the CDR3 DNA reads TGTGCCAGCTCGAGGGGGCTCGAGAATTCACCCCTCCACTTT. The chain recombines TRBV7-8 with TRBJ1-6; the match to TRBD1 covers 7 bases. Germline V gene data show CDR1 as SGHVS and CDR2 as FQNEAQ. The junction had 8 bases not matched to a gene; V was cut back by 8 bases and J by 7 bases. The CDR3 is made up of 14 amino acids.

This chain connects TRBV10-3 to TRBJ2-2; 10 bases map to TRBD1. V shed 6 bases, J shed 5 bases, and the junction held 6 bases outside the gene matches. Germline CDR1 and CDR2: ENHRY and SYGVKD. This CDR3 region has 15 residues. The CDR3 spells CAIRPGQGYTGELFF. The CDR3 DNA is TGTGCCATCAGACCGGGACAGGGGTATACCGGGGAGCTGTTTTTT.

The chain couples TRBV19 to TRBJ2-5; 7 bases are a match to TRBD1. With 5 bases clipped from V and 3 bases from J, the junction kept 3 bases outside the gene matches. The CDR3 is 13 amino acids. Per germline, CDR1 LNHDA and CDR2 SQIVND (reference sequence). CDR3 bases: TGTGCCAGTAGTTTAGGGGGCGAAGAGACCCAGTACTTC. Protein sequence: CASSLGGEETQYF.

This clone was counted a single time. The chain is built from TRBV28 and TRBJ2-7; 7 bases agree with TRBD2. The germline V gene has CDR1 MDHEN and CDR2 SYDVKM. Trimming at V came to 10 bases and at J to 5 bases, leaving 11 bases not matched to a gene. The CDR3 spans 13 residues. CDR3 DNA sequence: TGTGCCATTTCGACGGGGGGTTCTAACGAGCAGTACTTC. Its protein is CAISTGGSNEQYF.

The chain is built from TRBV2 and TRBJ2-7; the match to TRBD1 covers 9 bases. The CDR3 is 11 amino acids. Trimming took 8 bases from V and 6 from J; bases not matched to a gene: 2. The germline gives CDR1 SNHLY, CDR2 FYNNEI. Here the CDR3 DNA reads TGTGCCAGCGTGACAGGGGGCGAGCAGTACTTC. Translation gives CASVTGGEQYF.

The chain is built from TRBV10-1 and TRBJ2-1; 7 bases map to TRBD2. Germline V lookup: CDR1 WNHNN, CDR2 SYGVQD (reference sequence). Trimming at V came to 4 bases and at J to 0 bases, leaving 3 bases not matched to a gene. This CDR3 spans 15 amino acids. DNA of the CDR3: TGCGCCAGCAGTGGTGGGGGGGGCTCCTACAATGAGCAGTTCTTC. Protein sequence: CASSGGGGSYNEQFF.

The genes are TRBV5-1 and TRBJ1-4; possible D gene TRBD1, 6 bases. Per the germline V gene, CDR1 is SGHRS and CDR2 is YFSETQ. The germline V and J ends were trimmed by 5 bases and 3 bases, with 14 bases remaining between them. CDR3 size: 15 residues. The CDR3 sequence: CASSSVGAANEKLFF. DNA for the CDR3: TGCGCCAGCAGTTCCGTGGGGGCGGCTAATGAAAAACTGTTTTTT.

The chain couples TRBV30 to TRBJ1-4; D gene unclear. Trimming shortened V by 2 bases and J by 6 bases, and 13 bases separated the two germline ends. Germline assignment: CDR1 GTSNPN and CDR2 SVGIG (reference sequence). The CDR3 is 14 amino acids. In nucleotides, the CDR3 is TGTGCCTGGAGTATGGGCGGGATCTATGAAAAACTGTTTTTT. Translating it yields CAWSMGGIYEKLFF.

V usage is TRBV5-5 and J usage is TRBJ1-4; 7 bases map to TRBD1. V dropped 4 bases and J dropped 7; count of bases not matched to a gene: 10. The CDR3 is 15 residues long. Germline V gene lookup returns CDR1 SGHKS and CDR2 YYEKEE (reference sequence). The CDR3, as DNA: TGTGCCAGCAGCCCTCAGACAGGGAATCTTGAAAAACTGTTTTTT. It codes for CASSPQTGNLEKLFF.